These 9 T cell receptor beta chains originate from one sample sequenced in a study of Ad26.COV2.S vaccination and SARS-CoV-2 variants. Treatment meaning: around 19 received Ad26.COV2.S at low or high dose, single or two shots; about 5 received placebo; per-sample allocation not given. Sampling took place 63 days after the first vaccine or placebo injection. Data came from immunoSEQ multiplex PCR; TCRdb stores just in-frame clones and leaves some out. The sample includes 300,000 to 450,000 clones, more than 75% seen only once; the top ten take roughly 3.3%. The sequences come from peripheral blood, collected in a trial of Ad26.COV2.S vaccine versus placebo. The receptors were gathered from a person between 18 and 59 years old who received the Ad26.COV2.S COVID-19 vaccine or a placebo.

The chain couples TRBV28 to TRBJ1-5, with a weak D call TRBD1 (6 bases). This CDR3 is 15 amino acids long. Germline V gives CDR1 MDHEN, CDR2 SYDVKM. Trimming took off 6 bases at V and 9 bases at J, with 21 bases between the two ends. This chain's CDR3 is CASSTGTYLAGPQHF. In DNA, the CDR3 is TGTGCCAGCAGCACCGGGACATATTTAGCGGGGCCCCAGCATTTT.

The CDR3 bases are TGCGCCAGCAGCCAGTGGACTAGCGTCAATGAGCAGTTCTTC. Its protein product is CASSQWTSVNEQFF. The chain carries TRBV4-3 and TRBJ2-1, with 9 bases matching TRBD2. The length of the CDR3 is 14 residues. The junction had 3 bases not matched to a gene; V was cut back by 3 bases and J by 6 bases. Looked up from germline, CDR1 is LGHNA and CDR2 is YSLEER.

This chain links TRBV4-3 with TRBJ1-2, with TRBD1 as a possible D gene (5 bases). CDR1 is LGHNA, CDR2 YSLEER, per germline. V lost 3 bases to trimming and J lost 4 bases, with 9 bases between them. This CDR3 contains 13 residues. Written as DNA, the CDR3 is TGCGCCAGCAGCCAGGGCAGGGTCTATGGCTACACCTTC. It yields the protein CASSQGRVYGYTF.

This clone is a singleton in its sample. The rearrangement uses TRBV4-3 and TRBJ2-7; no clear D. Germline values: CDR1 LGHNA, CDR2 YSLEER. V gave up 0 bases and J gave up 5 bases, with 14 bases separating them. This CDR3 has 15 residues. CDR3 DNA sequence: TGCGCCAGCAGCCAAGATAGGTGGCAGCTTGACGAGCAGTACTTC. Protein sequence: CASSQDRWQLDEQYF.

The J gene is TRBJ2-7, the V gene TRBV7-6; 9 bases are shared with TRBD1. The germline V gene encodes CDR1 SGHVS and CDR2 FNYEAQ. This CDR3 has 16 amino acids. The V gene end was trimmed by 9 bases and the J gene end by 2 bases; junction bases not matched to a gene: 14. CDR3: CASSPTEGQGPYEQYF. CDR3 in DNA: TGTGCCAGTTCCCCCACTGAGGGACAGGGCCCCTACGAGCAGTACTTC.

This chain links TRBV14 with TRBJ2-7, with TRBD2 matching over 10 bases. The CDR3 is made up of 17 amino acids. Trimming took 0 bases from V and 2 from J; bases not matched to a gene: 7. Germline assignment: CDR1 SGHDN and CDR2 FVKESK. The DNA for the CDR3 is TGTGCCAGCAGCCAAGACCCCAGTCTAGCGGGGGCCTACGAGCAGTACTTC. It specifies CASSQDPSLAGAYEQYF. The variable domain in full, completed from reference TRBV14 and TRBJ2-7, reads EAGVTQFPSHSVIEKGQTVTLRCDPISGHDNLYWYRRVMGKEIKFLLHFVKESKQDESGMPNNRFLAERTGGTYSTLKVQPAELEDSGVYFCASSQDPSLAGAYEQYFGPGTRLTVT.

The chain joins TRBV7-6 to TRBJ1-5, with a tentative D call TRBD1 (5 bases). The germline gives CDR1 SGHVS, CDR2 FNYEAQ. This CDR3 comprises 15 residues. The V gene lost 7 bases and the J gene lost 3 bases, with 16 bases spanning the gap. CDR3 sequence reads: CASIPGGGTNQPQHF. The CDR3 DNA reads as TGTGCCAGCATCCCCGGGGGGGGTACCAATCAGCCCCAGCATTTT.

This clone was detected only once. At one of its ends the junction is not consistent with the germline gene, which may arise from a read error. The chain links TRBV18 to TRBJ2-7, with 7 positions matching TRBD1. Germline CDR1 KGHSH, CDR2 LQKENI. The CDR3 spans 14 residues. CDR3 in amino acids: CASSQDRFSYGQYF. The CDR3 nucleotides are TGTGCCAGCTCACAGGACAGGTTCTCCTACGGGCAGTACTTC. The entire variable domain, with the rest obtained from reference TRBV18 and TRBJ2-7, is as follows: NAGVMQNPRHLVRRRGQEARLRCSPMKGHSHVYWYRQLPEEGLKFMVYLQKENIIDESGMPKERFSAEFPKEGPSILRIQQVVRGDSAAYFCASSQDRFSYGQYFGPGTRLTVT.

This chain connects TRBV19 to TRBJ1-5; D is unclear. CDR1 is LNHDA and CDR2 is SQIVND in the germline V gene (reference sequence). This CDR3 spans 17 amino acids. V was trimmed by 0 bases and J by 3 bases, leaving 15 bases between them. The CDR3 DNA follows: TGTGCCAGTAGTATAGATCTATTTGGAGGAACCAATCAGCCCCAGCATTTT. It yields the protein CASSIDLFGGTNQPQHF.